This record concerns one T cell receptor (beta chain) sequence. The antigen remains unidentified. The entry originates in a study of cytomegalovirus exposure and HLA in healthy donors. General study points: Immune exposure information comprised only CMV serostatus. TCR beta sequences reportedly predicted most subjects' HLA-A and HLA-B alleles accurately. It was reportedly the case that the classifier diagnosed cytomegalovirus status with high specificity and sensitivity. Data from an earlier analysis indicated that most TCR beta V segments were productive either about 90% or about 30% of the time.

The PCR had 60 Vbeta and 13 Jbeta primers. Some clones are missing from TCRdb's copy, which holds only in-frame ones; the method was immunoSEQ multiplex PCR. The repertoire shows roughly 45,000 clones; the top ten hold about 1.8%. The V and J ends lost 7 bases and 1 base respectively, with 11 bases between them. Germline CDR1 and CDR2: SEHNR and FQNEAQ (reference sequence). This CDR3 contains 13 residues. The gene calls are TRBV7-9 and TRBJ2-7; D is ambiguous. The clonotype originates from a woman in her 30s in good health and CMV-seronegative. Sequencing was performed on PBMCs. CDR3 bases: TGTGCCAGCACCAACTCGTGGTCCTACGAGCAGTACTTC. This codes for CASTNSWSYEQYF. Full variable domain (rest looked up from reference TRBV7-9 and TRBJ2-7): DTGVSQNPRHKITKRGQNVTFRCDPISEHNRLYWYRQTLGQGPEFLTYFQNEAQLEKSRLLSDRFSAERPKGSFSTLEIQRTEQGDSAMYLCASTNSWSYEQYFGPGTRLTVT.